A single sample gave rise to the 28 T cell receptor beta chains below, sequenced in a study of T cell responses to AZD1222 COVID-19 vaccine. This table comes from immunoSEQ multiplex PCR, and its TCRdb copy is limited to in-frame clones, with some not included. The sample includes 200,000 or so clones, approximately 94% of them seen just once. The sequencing here drew on peripheral blood, taken 28 days after the second AZD1222 dose. These receptors originate from an adult who received the AZD1222 COVID-19 vaccine.

V gene TRBV12-5 combines with J gene TRBJ1-1, with D hard to call. Trimming shortened V by 2 bases and J by 7 bases, and 11 bases separated the two germline ends. The CDR3 spans 13 residues. CDR1 and CDR2 (germline): LGHNT, FRNRAP. CDR3 residues: CASGLPPRNEAFF. CDR3 DNA: TGTGCTAGTGGTTTGCCACCCCGCAATGAAGCTTTCTTT.

This sequence joins TRBV19 and TRBJ1-5, with 8 bases identical to TRBD1. Germline lookup yields CDR1 LNHDA and CDR2 SQIVND (reference sequence). This CDR3 is built from 12 residues. Trimming cost V 8 bases and J 8 bases; bases outside gene matches: 5. CDR3 in amino acids: CASDRGVKPQHF. The CDR3 bases are TGTGCCAGTGACAGGGGTGTTAAGCCCCAGCATTTT.

The chain joins TRBV5-1 to TRBJ1-5; TRBD1 aligns across 11 bases. The ends lost 4 bases at V and 5 bases at J; junction bases unmatched: 5. The CDR3 loop spans 15 amino acids. CDR1 is SGHRS and CDR2 is YFSETQ in the germline V gene. The CDR3 nucleotides read TGCGCCAGCAGCCCGGGACAGGGGGGAGATCAGCCCCAGCATTTT. Translating gives CASSPGQGGDQPQHF.

The chain couples TRBV9 to TRBJ2-1; 7 bases match TRBD1. With 4 bases clipped from V and 5 bases from J, the junction kept 6 bases outside the gene matches. CDR1 is SGDLS and CDR2 is YYNGEE in the germline V gene. The CDR3 length is 14 residues. CDR3 bases: TGTGCCAGCAGCCCACTGACAGGGAACAATGAGCAGTTCTTC. Translation: CASSPLTGNNEQFF.

The genes are TRBV6-1 and TRBJ2-7, with D perhaps matching TRBD1 (5 bases). V was pared by 0 bases and J by 1 base, with 10 bases between. The CDR3 has 15 residues. Germline lookup yields CDR1 MNHNS and CDR2 SASEGT. The CDR3 loop is CASSEAQASSYEQYF. The DNA of the CDR3 is TGTGCCAGCAGTGAAGCACAGGCGTCTTCCTACGAGCAGTACTTC.

The chain carries TRBV3-1 (or the pseudogene TRBV3-2) and TRBJ2-4; D remains unclear. Germline CDR1 and CDR2: LGHDT and YNNKEL (reference sequence). The V end lost 3 bases, the J end lost 0 bases, and 6 bases lay between the germline ends. The CDR3 runs to 14 residues. The chain's CDR3 is CASSQILAKNIQYF. In DNA form, the CDR3 reads TGTGCCAGCAGCCAGATACTAGCCAAAAACATTCAGTACTTC.

This clone was recorded only once. V is TRBV19 and J is TRBJ2-1; 16 nucleotides agree with TRBD2. The CDR3 has 18 residues. Germline CDR1 is LNHDA and CDR2 is SQIVND (reference sequence). J gave up 8 bases and V 1 base, and 8 bases lay outside the gene matches. The CDR3 DNA follows: TGTGCCAGTAGTATAGTCGGAGTGGGACTAGCGGGGGGGGATGAGCAGTTCTTC. It specifies CASSIVGVGLAGGDEQFF.

This sequence joins TRBV2 and TRBJ1-5, with D unclear. The germline CDR1 and CDR2 sequences are SNHLY and FYNNEI. V lost 6 bases and J lost 0, with 15 bases in between. This CDR3 contains 16 residues. Here the CDR3 DNA reads TGTGCCAGCAGAAAGCTGGACGGTTTTAGCAATCAGCCCCAGCATTTT. This codes for CASRKLDGFSNQPQHF.

V gene TRBV6-6 combines with J gene TRBJ1-6; D ambiguous. With 0 bases removed from V and 14 bases from J, the gap between germline ends came to 14 bases. This CDR3 has 14 residues. Germline V gives CDR1 MNHNY, CDR2 SVGAGI (reference sequence). For the CDR3, the DNA is TGTGCCAGCAGTTACTCAAGGTTAGATGGCACCCTCCACTTT. Its translation: CASSYSRLDGTLHF.

The chain couples TRBV18 to TRBJ1-4; D unresolved. The V end lost 2 bases, the J end lost 7 bases, and 8 bases lay between the germline ends. Per the germline V gene, CDR1 is KGHSH and CDR2 is LQKENI. The CDR3 runs 13 residues. The CDR3: CASSPALTEKLFF. The CDR3 bases are TGTGCCAGCTCACCAGCGCTGACTGAAAAACTGTTTTTT.

The chain has TRBV7-2 and TRBJ2-4; D unclear. In germline, CDR1 is SGHTA, CDR2 FQGNSA. V was cut by 5 bases and J by 1 base, with 9 bases left in between. CDR3 size: 14 residues. Here the CDR3 DNA reads TGTGCCAGCAGCCAAGGAGTTGCCAAAAACATTCAGTACTTC. Protein: CASSQGVAKNIQYF.

The J gene is TRBJ1-5, the V gene TRBV19; TRBD1 aligns across 7 bases. V lost 5 bases to trimming and J lost 7 bases; unmatched junction nucleotides: 8. Germline V CDR1 and CDR2: LNHDA, SQIVND (reference sequence). CDR3 size: 14 residues. This CDR3 reads CASSRITGAQPQHF. The CDR3 DNA sequence: TGTGCCAGTAGTCGTATAACAGGGGCACAGCCCCAGCATTTT.

The chain combines TRBV13 with TRBJ1-3; weak D call: TRBD1 (5 bases). Trimming pared 4 bases from V and 11 bases from J, leaving 24 bases between. CDR3 size: 16 residues. Germline assignment: CDR1 PRHDT and CDR2 FYEKMQ (reference sequence). The chain's CDR3 is CASSSLRGADPRAIYF. DNA for the CDR3: TGTGCCAGCAGCTCCTTACGAGGGGCCGACCCACGGGCCATATATTTT.

The chain combines TRBV3-1 (or the pseudogene TRBV3-2) with TRBJ2-7, with D perhaps TRBD1 (6 bases). The germline V gene has CDR1 LGHDT and CDR2 YNNKEL (reference sequence). V gave up 7 bases and J gave up 2 bases, with 12 bases separating them. The CDR3 consists of 13 residues. The CDR3 DNA follows: TGTGCCAGCAATAGGGCAGGGGCCTACGAGCAGTACTTC. Its translation: CASNRAGAYEQYF.

The chain couples TRBV4-3 to TRBJ1-1; 10 bases match TRBD1. CDR1 is LGHNA, CDR2 YSLEER, per germline. The CDR3 contains 15 residues. Trimming took 4 bases from V and 4 from J; bases not matched to a gene: 6. CDR3: CASSRTGTGATEAFF. CDR3 nucleotides: TGCGCCAGCAGCCGTACCGGGACAGGGGCCACTGAAGCTTTCTTT.

This chain links TRBV4-1 with TRBJ1-4, with TRBD1 as a possible D gene (5 bases). CDR1 MGHRA and CDR2 YSYEKL come from the germline V gene. This CDR3 is 16 amino acids long. Trimming stripped 1 base from V and 8 bases from J, with 17 bases between. CDR3: CASSQGRSFTGEKLFF. CDR3 coding DNA: TGCGCCAGCAGCCAAGGGAGATCCTTTACAGGCGAAAAACTGTTTTTT.

Written as DNA, the CDR3 is TGTGCCAGCAGTGGGGGGGGGCCCCAGCATTTT. This gives the protein CASSGGGPQHF. The rearrangement links TRBV12-3 or TRBV12-4 to TRBJ1-5; D possibly corresponds to TRBD1 (5 bases). V shed 5 bases and J shed 9 bases, with 8 bases lying between them. The CDR3 length is 11 residues.

V and J are TRBV6-4 and TRBJ2-7, with TRBD2 matching 10 bases. Trimming cost V 10 bases and J 4 bases; bases outside gene matches: 4. From germline, CDR1 is MRHNA and CDR2 SNTAGT. The CDR3 runs 12 residues. The CDR3 protein is CATLAGGYEQYF. The CDR3 nucleotides are TGTGCCACCTTAGCGGGGGGTTACGAGCAGTACTTC.

The chain carries TRBV6-5 and TRBJ1-2; a weak D match, TRBD1 (5 bases). The CDR3 loop spans 15 amino acids. Per the germline V gene, CDR1 is MNHEY and CDR2 is SVGAGI. The ends were cut back, 6 bases at V and 3 bases at J, with 17 bases in the middle. CDR3 protein: CASSVKRGPDYGYTF. Here the CDR3 DNA reads TGTGCCAGCAGCGTTAAAAGGGGCCCCGACTATGGCTACACCTTC.

The chain is built from TRBV29-1 and TRBJ1-1; no definite D call. CDR3 length: 14 amino acids. Germline V gene lookup returns CDR1 SQVTM and CDR2 ANQGSEA. V lost 6 bases and J lost 1, with 15 bases in between. CDR3 amino acids: CSVATRQENTEAFF. The CDR3 DNA sequence: TGCAGCGTAGCAACTCGACAAGAGAACACTGAAGCTTTCTTT.

The chain links TRBV12-3 or TRBV12-4 to TRBJ2-3, with D tentatively TRBD2 (6 bases). The CDR3 is made up of 13 amino acids. V was shortened by 7 bases and J by 3 bases, with 11 bases between the two germline ends. The CDR3 bases are TGTGCCAGCACGGGCGGGGTAACAGATACGCAGTATTTT. It translates to CASTGGVTDTQYF.

The rearrangement joins TRBV18 to TRBJ1-5; no definite D call. Trimming shortened V by 5 bases and J by 1 base, and 9 bases separated the two germline ends. This CDR3 region has 14 residues. Germline V gives CDR1 KGHSH, CDR2 LQKENI. The CDR3 DNA sequence: TGTGCCAGCTCAACAATGGACAGCAATCAGCCCCAGCATTTT. Its protein product is CASSTMDSNQPQHF. Full variable domain (missing parts from reference TRBV18 and TRBJ1-5): NAGVMQNPRHLVRRRGQEARLRCSPMKGHSHVYWYRQLPEEGLKFMVYLQKENIIDESGMPKERFSAEFPKEGPSILRIQQVVRGDSAAYFCASSTMDSNQPQHFGDGTRLSIL.

The rearrangement uses TRBV2 and TRBJ1-5; 12 bases line up with TRBD1. The CDR3 length is 15 residues. Germline V gene lookup returns CDR1 SNHLY and CDR2 FYNNEI. The V segment lost 7 bases and the J segment 6 bases; nucleotides outside the gene matches: 7. In nucleotides, the CDR3 is TGTGCCAGCATAGCCGGGACAGGGGGCGTTCAGCCCCAGCATTTT. Amino acid sequence: CASIAGTGGVQPQHF.

The gene calls are TRBV5-1 and TRBJ1-4; the match to TRBD1 covers 10 bases. This CDR3 has 14 residues. The V segment lost 7 bases and the J segment 7 bases; nucleotides outside the gene matches: 7. Germline V gene sequence: CDR1 SGHRS, CDR2 YFSETQ. The CDR3 DNA is TGCGCCAGCGGCGACGGGACAGGGGTTGAAAAACTGTTTTTT. This sequence encodes CASGDGTGVEKLFF.

This chain uses TRBV5-1 with TRBJ2-5; TRBD1 might be the D (5 bases). The CDR3 covers 14 residues. Germline CDR1 reads SGHRS; CDR2 reads YFSETQ. Trimming cost V 8 bases and J 2 bases, with 16 bases left between them. CDR3 loop: CASQPGIGQETQYF. CDR3 in DNA: TGCGCCAGTCAACCAGGGATCGGGCAAGAGACCCAGTACTTC.

J is TRBJ2-7 and V is TRBV29-1, with 11 bases lining up with TRBD2. After removal of 5 bases from V and 3 bases from J, the junction contained 6 bases not matched to a gene. The CDR3 is made up of 14 amino acids. Looked up from germline, CDR1 is SQVTM and CDR2 is ANQGSEA. In DNA form, the CDR3 reads TGCAGCGTTCATCATGGGACTAGCGGCTACGAGCAGTACTTC. This codes for CSVHHGTSGYEQYF.

J is TRBJ1-4 and V is TRBV4-2; 11 bases map to TRBD1. CDR3 length: 18 amino acids. J was trimmed by 4 bases and V by 4 bases; bases with no gene match: 11. CDR1 LGHNA and CDR2 YNFKEQ come from the germline V gene. The CDR3 loop is CASSLGGQGVQGNEKLFF. For the CDR3, the DNA is TGTGCCAGCAGCCTAGGGGGACAGGGGGTTCAAGGTAATGAAAAACTGTTTTTT.

The rearrangement uses TRBV6-5 and TRBJ2-2; TRBD1 aligns across 8 bases. Germline loops: CDR1 MNHEY, CDR2 SVGAGI. V shed 2 bases, J shed 4 bases, and the junction held 3 bases outside the gene matches. This CDR3 is built from 15 residues. CDR3: CASSYVTGATGELFF. The CDR3 nucleotides are TGTGCCAGCAGTTACGTGACAGGGGCCACCGGGGAGCTGTTTTTT.